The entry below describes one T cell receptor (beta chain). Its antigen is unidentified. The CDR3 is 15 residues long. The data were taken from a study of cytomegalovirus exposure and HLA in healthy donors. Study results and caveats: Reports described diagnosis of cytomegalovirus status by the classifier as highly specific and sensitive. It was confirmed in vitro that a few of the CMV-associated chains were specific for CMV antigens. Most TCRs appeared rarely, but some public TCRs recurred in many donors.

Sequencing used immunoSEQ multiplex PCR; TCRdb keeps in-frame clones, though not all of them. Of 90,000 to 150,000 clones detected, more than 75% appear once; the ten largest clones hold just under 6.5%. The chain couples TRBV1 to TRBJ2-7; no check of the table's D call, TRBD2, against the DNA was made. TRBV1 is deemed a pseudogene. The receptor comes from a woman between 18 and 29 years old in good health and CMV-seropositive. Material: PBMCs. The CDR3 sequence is CTSSHRPWTSYEQYF. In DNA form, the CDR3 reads TGCACCAGCAGCCATAGACCGTGGACTTCTTACGAGCAGTACTTC.